The clone carrying this T cell receptor beta chain has ten or more counts. Its target is unknown. The CDR3 runs to 15 residues. V trimming: 8 bases; J trimming: 3 bases; junction bases outside the gene matches: 10. These data come from a study of T cells after yellow fever vaccination. Study results and caveats: Clonotypes found in both CD4 and CD8 compartments made up a small share. The secondary response peaked faster, at day 5 versus 15, but was weaker. Clones from primary vaccination mostly reappeared after the booster (around 96% CD4, around 90% CD8).

The TCR cDNA carried a universal primer site and UMIs from 5'RACE template switching. TCRdb re-derived calls from the 5' RACE reads in MiXCR, one entry per CDR3 protein. The table shows hundreds of thousands of distinct CDR3 sequences, with 3.6% occurring only once. The chain couples TRBV12-3 or TRBV12-4 to TRBJ2-3; 8 positions match TRBD1. This TCR came from a man younger than 35 who received the YFV17D yellow fever vaccine. The sample here was PBMCs, taken on the day of the yellow fever booster vaccination. CDR3 DNA: TGTGCCAGCGCCAGGGGGCGCACGGGAACAGATACGCAGTATTTT. It yields the protein CASARGRTGTDTQYF.